The sequence of this TCR beta chain was determined in a study of blood T cells in healthy people across ages. General observations from the study: While age rose, TCR beta diversity per million T cells dropped in a roughly linear way. Naive T cell percentage by flow cytometry tracked strongly with beta diversity.

In the case of this clonotype: Its antigen is as yet unknown.

A second about 7 to 12 cycle PCR used barcoded and J-beta primers. TCRdb itself ran the 5' RACE reads through MiXCR, one entry per CDR3 protein. The sample records 890,000 or so distinct CDR3 sequences, about 59% being singletons. V lost 7 bases to trimming and J lost 5 bases; unmatched junction nucleotides: 10. There are 15 residues in the CDR3. The chain is built from TRBV12-3 or TRBV12-4 and TRBJ2-2; 7 nucleotides align to TRBD1. The clonotype comes from a man between 25 and 39 years old in good health. The sample consisted of blood. The CDR3 reads CASTPDRELTGELFF. As DNA, the CDR3 is TGTGCCAGCACTCCCGACAGGGAATTGACCGGGGAGCTGTTTTTT.